The sequence of this T cell receptor beta chain was determined in a study of blood T cell repertoires in COVID-19. About the study: Acute-phase and convalescent COVID-19 samples originated in the United States, Italy and Spain. From T cells, B-cell-depleted T cells, or PBMCs came the material, which was cDNA or gDNA.

Original analysis: Reference gene primer amplification in the assay estimated nucleated cell counts. TCRdb keeps only in-frame clones here, not all; method: immunoSEQ multiplex PCR. D and trimming come from the DNA, and the V and J calls and clone size come from that table. The sample lists approximately 300,000 clones, 87% occurring once. CDR3 length equals 15 residues. Per the germline V gene, CDR1 is SQVTM and CDR2 is ANQGSEA. The V end was cut by 5 bases, the J end by 0 bases, with 16 bases between. This rearrangement joins TRBV29-1 to TRBJ1-1, with D possibly TRBD1 on 5 matching bases. The sample comprised peripheral blood. The receptor was derived from a man aged 18 to 29 with active or convalescent COVID-19. The chain's CDR3 is CSVSSGWGMNTEAFF. As DNA, the CDR3 is TGCAGCGTTTCATCCGGGTGGGGCATGAACACTGAAGCTTTCTTT. Looking up the rest from reference TRBV29-1 and TRBJ1-1 gives the full variable domain: SAVISQKPSRDICQRGTSLTIQCQVDSQVTMMFWYRQQPGQSLTLIATANQGSEATYESGFVIDKFPISRPNLTFSTLTVSNMSPEDSSIYLCSVSSGWGMNTEAFFGQGTRLTVV.